This is a list of T cell receptor beta chains from one sample in a study of response to subunit inactivated influenza vaccine. MiXCR, run by TCRdb on the RT-PCR reads, gives a single entry per CDR3 protein. The sample has hundreds of thousands of distinct CDR3 sequences, about 15% seen once. Sequenced material: PBMCs from blood, taken around two weeks before vaccination. The receptor set was obtained from a man aged 45-60 years who received an inactivated influenza vaccine. Each CDR3 is given with its conserved first and last residue. The D gene is left open where the match is weak. Some rows have no size entry. The others give once, few or many, or a class for an expanded clone.

TRBJ2-1 TRBV24-1 few TRBD2 CATSLAGPVGGEQFF TGTGCCACCTCTCTAGCGGGTCCCGTCGGTGGTGAGCAGTTCTTC
TRBJ2-3 TRBV12-3/TRBV12-4 - TRBD2 CASCLLVGLAGGPDTQYF TGTGCCAGCTGTTTATTAGTCGGCCTAGCGGGGGGCCCGGATACGCAGTATTTT
TRBJ1-2 TRBV5-1 many - CASSWGTLGYGYTF TGCGCCAGCAGCTGGGGGACCTTAGGTTATGGCTACACCTTC
TRBJ2-3 TRBV5-1 - - CASSLQDSSTDTQYF TGCGCCAGCAGCTTGCAGGATTCTAGCACAGATACGCAGTATTTT
TRBJ1-4 TRBV2 few - CATGQLTNEKLFF TGTGCCACTGGACAGCTTACTAATGAAAAACTGTTTTTT
TRBJ2-1 TRBV20-1 - - CSARPGRNNEQFF TGCAGTGCTAGGCCAGGACGGAACAATGAGCAGTTCTTC
TRBJ2-1 TRBV27 few TRBD2 CASSAGTIGNEQFF TGTGCCAGCAGCGCCGGGACTATAGGTAATGAGCAGTTCTTC
TRBJ2-5 TRBV7-9 few TRBD2 CASRSFHTSGGRETQYF TGTGCCAGCAGGTCCTTTCACACTAGCGGGGGAAGAGAGACCCAGTACTTC
TRBJ2-7 TRBV7-2 - TRBD1 CASSPGTGGHYEQYF TGTGCCAGCAGCCCCGGGACAGGGGGCCACTACGAGCAGTACTTC
TRBJ1-1 TRBV7-2 - TRBD1 CASSLDRVDAFF TGTGCCAGCAGCCTTGACAGGGTTGATGCTTTCTTT
TRBJ2-3 TRBV28 - TRBD2 CASGERGTTDTQYF TGTGCCAGCGGGGAGCGGGGAACCACAGATACGCAGTATTTT
TRBJ2-4 TRBV5-8 few - CASSFGGSLAAKNIQYF TGTGCCAGCAGCTTCGGCGGGTCCTTGGCGGCCAAAAACATTCAGTACTTC
TRBJ2-3 TRBV6-2/TRBV6-3 - - CASSYSSLAATRMRTDTQYF TGTGCCAGCAGTTACTCCTCCCTCGCCGCCACCAGGATGAGAACAGATACGCAGTATTTT
TRBJ2-5 TRBV29-1 - - CSAATSTKETQYF TGCAGCGCCGCGACTAGTACCAAGGAGACCCAGTACTTC
TRBJ2-7 TRBV6-2/TRBV6-3 many TRBD1 CASSRRGQGVQYF TGTGCCAGCAGTCGTAGAGGACAGGGGGTACAATACTTC
TRBJ1-1 TRBV2 - - CAGGADREAFF TGTGCCGGGGGAGCCGACAGAGAAGCTTTCTTT
TRBJ1-4 TRBV6-1 many - CASSGAGARLLFF TGTGCCAGCAGTGGTGCAGGGGCCCGACTGCTGTTTTTT
TRBJ2-5 TRBV6-2/TRBV6-3 - - CASSLSGTVGTQYF TGTGCCAGCAGTCTCTCTGGGACGGTCGGGACCCAGTACTTC
TRBJ2-2 TRBV4-3 few - CASSQEEGGHTGELFF TGCGCCAGCAGCCAGGAGGAGGGGGGCCACACCGGGGAGCTGTTTTTT
TRBJ1-1 TRBV12-3/TRBV12-4 few - CASRRGQNTEAFF TGTGCCAGCAGAAGGGGACAGAACACTGAAGCTTTCTTT
TRBJ2-4 TRBV3-1 many - CASSQRSSGIQYF TGTGCCAGCAGCCAGCGGTCTTCGGGCATTCAGTACTTC
TRBJ1-2 TRBV20-1 few - CSANNKRDYGYTF TGCAGTGCTAATAATAAGCGGGATTATGGCTACACCTTC
TRBJ2-7 TRBV20-1 - - CSANSPQSGSPYEQYF TGCAGTGCCAACAGCCCCCAAAGCGGGTCCCCCTACGAGCAGTACTTC
TRBJ1-6 TRBV7-9 - - CASSFDSPGSPLHF TGTGCCAGCAGCTTCGATTCGCCGGGGTCACCCCTCCACTTT
TRBJ2-3 TRBV5-1 few - CASSLGGQGSTDTQYF TGCGCCAGCAGCTTGGGGGGCCAGGGTAGCACAGATACGCAGTATTTT
TRBJ2-7 TRBV7-2 few - CASSSDMYEQYF TGTGCCAGCAGCTCTGATATGTACGAGCAGTACTTC
TRBJ1-4 TRBV12-3/TRBV12-4 - TRBD1 CASSFFYRGRGEKLFF TGTGCCAGCAGTTTTTTTTACAGGGGACGCGGGGAAAAACTGTTTTTT
TRBJ2-6 TRBV29-1 few TRBD2 CSVRGGRAGANVLTF TGCAGCGTGAGGGGAGGGAGAGCTGGGGCCAACGTCCTGACTTTC
TRBJ1-2 TRBV20-1 few TRBD1 CSAHNRGIQDHYGYTF TGCAGTGCTCATAACAGGGGGATCCAGGACCACTATGGCTACACCTTC
TRBJ1-1 TRBV7-2 - - CASSTHPDTEAFF TGTGCCAGCAGCACGCACCCGGACACTGAAGCTTTCTTT
TRBJ2-7 TRBV6-1 few - CASEQIKTYEQYF TGTGCCAGCGAACAGATAAAAACCTACGAGCAGTACTTC
TRBJ2-1 TRBV25-1 few TRBD2 CASSTLGLGSYNEQFF TGTGCCAGCAGTACTCTCGGACTAGGCTCCTACAATGAGCAGTTCTTC
TRBJ2-3 TRBV7-2 few TRBD1 CASSPRGWDTDTQYF TGTGCCAGCAGCCCCAGGGGGTGGGACACAGATACGCAGTATTTT
TRBJ2-6 TRBV9 few - CASSETSGANVLTF TGTGCCAGCAGCGAGACGAGTGGCGCCAACGTCCTGACTTTC
TRBJ2-1 TRBV5-6 few TRBD2 CASSQLAGAQRYNEQFF TGTGCCAGCAGCCAACTAGCGGGAGCACAAAGATACAATGAGCAGTTCTTC
TRBJ2-7 TRBV20-1 - TRBD1 CSARGTGWDYEQYF TGCAGTGCTAGAGGGACAGGGTGGGATTACGAGCAGTACTTC
TRBJ2-7 TRBV28 - - CASSLNHLYEQYF TGTGCCAGCAGTTTAAATCACCTCTACGAGCAGTACTTC
TRBJ2-7 TRBV21-1 few - CASSNHRSRSAYEQYF TGTGCCAGCAGCAACCATAGGTCCAGGTCCGCCTACGAGCAGTACTTC
TRBJ1-5 TRBV6-1 few TRBD1 CASSATGGSQPQHF TGTGCCAGCAGCGCAACAGGGGGTAGTCAGCCCCAGCATTTT